This paragraph covers one TCR beta chain sequence. Its antigen is currently unknown. Germline trimming cut 4 bases from V and 0 bases from J; bases unmatched to any gene: 3. CDR1 and CDR2 (germline): MNHEY, SVGAGI. The CDR3 is 16 amino acids. The sample comes from a study of OX40 agonist ivuxolimab in advanced cancers. Study results and limitations: In a subset of nonresponders, normalized T-cell clonal expansion was also low.

Using immunoSEQ multiplex PCR, the repertoire was profiled, and TCRdb retains in-frame clones only, with some absent. The table shows about 82,000 clones, with around 84% occurring only once. The genes are TRBV6-5 and TRBJ2-2, with TRBD1 matching over 9 bases. Sequenced material: CD4+ or CD8+ T cells sorted from blood, taken in a trial of the OX40 agonist ivuxolimab. This TCR came from an adult with an advanced solid tumor such as melanoma, head and neck, liver or kidney cancer. The CDR3 DNA reads as TGTGCCAGCAGTTCCTGGACAGGGGCGAACACCGGGGAGCTGTTTTTT. Translated, it gives CASSSWTGANTGELFF.